The 24 T cell receptor beta chains reported below all come from one sample, sequenced in a study of blood T cell repertoires in COVID-19. Clones were read by immunoSEQ multiplex PCR, and TCRdb kept only the in-frame ones, dropping some. The sample yields roughly 150,000 clones, roughly 89% seen once. Sequenced: peripheral blood. The receptors were sampled from a woman in her 70s with COVID-19, enrolled during active disease.

V is TRBV2 and J is TRBJ2-5; 9 positions match TRBD2. Germline CDR1 SNHLY, CDR2 FYNNEI. The CDR3 is 15 amino acids. The J segment lost 5 bases and the V segment lost 7 bases, leaving 11 bases of the junction unmatched. The CDR3 DNA sequence: TGTGCCAGCACCCTCTCGCGGGGGGGCAGCGAGACCCAGTACTTC. Protein sequence: CASTLSRGGSETQYF.

The CDR3 region has the DNA TGTGCCAGCAGAGGTAGACAGGGGGTGGGAGGCTACACCTTC. Translation: CASRGRQGVGGYTF. This rearrangement joins TRBV9 to TRBJ1-2; 9 positions match TRBD1. Trimming removed 5 bases from V and 8 bases from J; junction bases left unmatched: 10. The CDR3 contains 14 residues. Germline values: CDR1 SGDLS, CDR2 YYNGEE.

The chain combines TRBV12-3 or TRBV12-4 with TRBJ1-2; no definite D call. Trimming shortened V by 3 bases and J by 6 bases, and 11 bases separated the two germline ends. The CDR3 extends over 13 amino acids. CDR3 residues: CASSFSRSHGYTF. Written as DNA, the CDR3 is TGTGCCAGCAGTTTTAGTCGGAGCCATGGCTACACCTTC.

This clone was found a few times. The chain links TRBV28 to TRBJ2-3; 10 bases map to TRBD2. The J segment lost 3 bases and the V segment lost 6 bases, leaving 3 bases of the junction unmatched. The CDR3 extends over 14 amino acids. Per the germline V gene, CDR1 is MDHEN and CDR2 is SYDVKM. CDR3 in amino acids: CASRSGGVTDTQYF. Written as DNA, the CDR3 is TGTGCCAGCAGGAGCGGGGGGGTGACAGATACGCAGTATTTT.

The chain has TRBV19 and TRBJ2-3; 10 bases agree with TRBD1. The CDR3 totals 15 residues. The germline gives CDR1 LNHDA, CDR2 SQIVND (reference sequence). The V gene end was trimmed by 6 bases and the J gene end by 9 bases; junction bases not matched to a gene: 12. The CDR3 sequence: CASSKDRGVEDTQYF. The CDR3 nucleotides read TGTGCCAGTAGCAAGGACAGGGGGGTTGAGGACACGCAGTATTTT.

This chain joins TRBV10-3 and TRBJ2-3, with 11 bases that match TRBD2. CDR3 size: 14 residues. Germline loops: CDR1 ENHRY, CDR2 SYGVKD. Trimming took 6 bases from V and 6 from J; bases not matched to a gene: 5. CDR3 nucleotide sequence: TGTGCCATCAGAATAGCGGGGGGGCCGGATACGCAGTATTTT. It codes for CAIRIAGGPDTQYF.

The chain couples TRBV30 to TRBJ2-1, with 8 bases lining up with TRBD2. V lost 3 bases and J lost 9; bases outside the gene matches: 4. Per the germline V gene, CDR1 is GTSNPN and CDR2 is SVGIG (reference sequence). CDR3 size: 12 residues. For the CDR3, the DNA is TGTGCCTGGAGCCGGACTAGCACTGAGCAGTTCTTC. The encoded protein is CAWSRTSTEQFF. Drawing the rest from reference TRBV30 and TRBJ2-1, the complete variable domain is SQTIHQWPATLVQPVGSPLSLECTVEGTSNPNLYWYRQAAGRGLQLLFYSVGIGQISSEVPQNLSASRPQDRQFILSSKKLLLSDSGFYLCAWSRTSTEQFFGPGTRLTVL.

The chain recombines TRBV30 with TRBJ1-1; 8 nucleotides align to TRBD1. CDR3 size: 16 residues. The V gene's germline CDR1 is GTSNPN and CDR2 SVGIG (reference sequence). V trimming: 3 bases; J trimming: 4 bases; junction bases outside the gene matches: 13. The CDR3 protein is CAWRPTLRGRGTEAFF. The CDR3 bases are TGTGCCTGGAGACCCACCCTCAGGGGGCGAGGCACTGAAGCTTTCTTT.

This clone was observed once. The V gene is TRBV28, the J gene TRBJ2-2; tentative D call: TRBD1 (6 bases). V was pared by 11 bases and J by 2 bases, with 15 bases between. Germline-derived CDR1 and CDR2 are MDHEN and SYDVKM. The CDR3 covers 14 residues. The CDR3 loop is CAVQGSTNTGELFF. CDR3 DNA: TGTGCCGTACAGGGATCGACCAACACCGGGGAGCTGTTTTTT.

This clone was observed once. The rearrangement links TRBV5-1 to TRBJ2-3; 10 nucleotides line up with TRBD2. V was pared by 6 bases and J by 0 bases, with 7 bases of the junction left unmatched. The CDR3 has 16 amino acids. Germline CDR1 is SGHRS and CDR2 is YFSETQ. The CDR3 here is CASTRLLAGSTDTQYF. The CDR3, as DNA: TGCGCCAGCACCCGATTACTAGCGGGGAGCACAGATACGCAGTATTTT.

The V call is TRBV28, the J call TRBJ2-7; possibly TRBD2 for D (6 bases). This CDR3 contains 15 residues. V was clipped by 7 bases and J by 1 base, with 17 bases between them. The germline V gene has CDR1 MDHEN and CDR2 SYDVKM. CDR3 loop: CASKPMGLRSYEQYF. The CDR3 nucleotides are TGTGCCAGCAAACCGATGGGACTCCGATCCTACGAGCAGTACTTC.

This clone was counted between two and nine times. The V gene is TRBV2, the J gene TRBJ2-1, with TRBD2 identical over 7 bases. The CDR3 contains 15 residues. Germline CDR1 reads SNHLY; CDR2 reads FYNNEI. Trimming removed 7 bases from V and 4 bases from J; junction bases left unmatched: 10. The CDR3 bases are TGTGCCAGCAAGGACCAGGGAGGGCCTTACAATGAGCAGTTCTTC. This sequence encodes CASKDQGGPYNEQFF.

The CDR3 reads CASSRELGTAGEKLFF. The DNA of the CDR3 is TGTGCCAGCAGCCGCGAATTAGGGACAGCGGGCGAAAAACTGTTTTTT. This rearrangement joins TRBV5-5 to TRBJ1-4; TRBD1 matches at 7 bases. The CDR3 extends over 16 amino acids. After removal of 4 bases from V and 8 bases from J, the junction contained 14 bases not matched to a gene. CDR1 and CDR2 (germline): SGHKS, YYEKEE (reference sequence).

The V and J genes are TRBV2 and TRBJ2-1; a weak D match, TRBD2 (5 bases). This CDR3 region has 12 residues. The V gene lost 9 bases and the J gene lost 4 bases, with 10 bases spanning the gap. In germline, CDR1 is SNHLY, CDR2 FYNNEI. CDR3 loop: CASGEGYNEQFF. CDR3 bases: TGTGCCAGTGGTGAGGGTTACAATGAGCAGTTCTTC.

The chain links TRBV5-1 to TRBJ1-6; TRBD1 agrees at 7 bases. Germline V gives CDR1 SGHRS, CDR2 YFSETQ. V dropped 4 bases and J dropped 5; count of bases not matched to a gene: 6. This CDR3 spans 15 amino acids. As DNA, the CDR3 is TGCGCCAGCAGCCGCTGGGACAGCAATAATTCACCCCTCCACTTT. Its translation: CASSRWDSNNSPLHF.

This rearrangement joins TRBV5-1 to TRBJ1-5; 8 bases fit TRBD1. CDR3 length equals 15 residues. CDR1 and CDR2 (germline): SGHRS, YFSETQ. Trimming took 0 bases from V and 5 from J; bases not matched to a gene: 4. CDR3 in amino acids: CASSLGTGWHQPQHF. CDR3 DNA: TGCGCCAGCAGCTTGGGGACAGGGTGGCATCAGCCCCAGCATTTT.

The V and J genes are TRBV18 and TRBJ2-2, with D hard to call. CDR3 length: 13 amino acids. V dropped 3 bases and J dropped 6 bases, with 8 bases sitting between them. Germline lookup yields CDR1 KGHSH and CDR2 LQKENI. CDR3 amino acids: CASSPGSAGELFF. DNA for the CDR3: TGTGCCAGCTCACCCGGGTCCGCCGGGGAGCTGTTTTTT. Full variable domain (outside the CDR3, taken from reference TRBV18 and TRBJ2-2): NAGVMQNPRHLVRRRGQEARLRCSPMKGHSHVYWYRQLPEEGLKFMVYLQKENIIDESGMPKERFSAEFPKEGPSILRIQQVVRGDSAAYFCASSPGSAGELFFGEGSRLTVL.

The chain recombines TRBV10-1 with TRBJ2-7; 11 nucleotides match TRBD2. The J segment lost 3 bases and the V segment lost 6 bases, leaving 1 base of the junction unmatched. CDR3 size: 13 residues. Germline values: CDR1 WNHNN, CDR2 SYGVQD (reference sequence). The CDR3, as DNA: TGCGCCAGCAGCACTAGCGGGGGCTACGAGCAGTACTTC. Its translation: CASSTSGGYEQYF.

V and J are TRBV2 and TRBJ2-2; D unclear. V was pared by 2 bases and J by 1 base, with 8 bases between. Germline V gene lookup returns CDR1 SNHLY and CDR2 FYNNEI. The CDR3 length is 15 residues. The CDR3 sequence is CASSEQVGNTGELFF. Written as DNA, the CDR3 is TGTGCCAGCAGTGAACAGGTGGGGAACACCGGGGAGCTGTTTTTT.

V usage is TRBV30 and J usage is TRBJ2-1; maybe TRBD2 (5 bases). Between the trimmed V and J ends, which lost 4 bases and 7 bases, there was a span of 20 bases. CDR3 length equals 15 residues. Per the germline V gene, CDR1 is GTSNPN and CDR2 is SVGIG (reference sequence). The CDR3 sequence is CAWNVVVAGGNEQFF. The CDR3 nucleotides read TGTGCCTGGAATGTAGTAGTCGCGGGCGGGAATGAGCAGTTCTTC.

The chain employs TRBV28 and TRBJ1-6; 7 bases agree with TRBD1. Unmatched junction bases numbered 12, after V lost 6 bases and J lost 13 bases. The germline V gene encodes CDR1 MDHEN and CDR2 SYDVKM. CDR3 length equals 14 residues. The CDR3 region is CASSVTGVIIPLHF. In DNA, the CDR3 is TGTGCCAGCAGCGTTACAGGGGTCATAATCCCCCTCCACTTT. Using reference TRBV28 and TRBJ1-6 for the parts outside the CDR3, the full variable domain is DVKVTQSSRYLVKRTGEKVFLECVQDMDHENMFWYRQDPGLGLRLIYFSYDVKMKEKGDIPEGYSVSREKKERFSLILESASTNQTSMYLCASSVTGVIIPLHFGNGTRLTVT.

The chain links TRBV5-1 to TRBJ2-1; TRBD2 matches at 12 bases. V lost 6 bases to trimming and J lost 5 bases; unmatched junction nucleotides: 6. This CDR3 is built from 15 residues. Per germline, CDR1 SGHRS and CDR2 YFSETQ. CDR3 loop: CASTRTSGGNNEQFF. In DNA, the CDR3 is TGCGCCAGCACCCGAACTAGCGGGGGGAACAATGAGCAGTTCTTC.

J is TRBJ2-7 and V is TRBV5-6; a possible D gene is TRBD1 (5 bases). This CDR3 region has 13 residues. Germline CDR1 is SGHDT and CDR2 is YYEEEE. Trimming shortened V by 2 bases and J by 3 bases, and 9 bases separated the two germline ends. CDR3 nucleotide sequence: TGTGCCAGCAGCTTAGACAGAAACTACGAGCAGTACTTC. Residues: CASSLDRNYEQYF.

V gene TRBV18 combines with J gene TRBJ1-4, with D possibly being TRBD1 (6 bases). Germline CDR1 is KGHSH and CDR2 is LQKENI. The CDR3 totals 15 residues. The V end lost 3 bases, the J end lost 3 bases, and 11 bases lay between the germline ends. CDR3 DNA sequence: TGTGCCAGCTCACCTTCAGGGGCGCCTAATGAAAAACTGTTTTTT. Protein product: CASSPSGAPNEKLFF.